These 3 T cell receptor beta chains were sequenced from one sample in a study of blood T cell repertoires in COVID-19. TCRdb keeps only in-frame clones here, not all; method: immunoSEQ multiplex PCR. This sample has about 210,000 clones; roughly four fifths occur once, and the top ten carry around 9%. Sequenced sample: PBMCs or T cells enriched from blood (not recorded which). These receptor sequences come from a man aged 40-49 years who had recovered from COVID-19.

This chain links TRBV7-3 with TRBJ2-3, with unresolved D. The ends were cut back, 2 bases at V and 5 bases at J, with 8 bases in the middle. The V gene's germline CDR1 is SGHTA and CDR2 FQGTGA. The CDR3 runs to 13 residues. The CDR3 nucleotides read TGTGCCAGCAGCTTAGGTAGAGGAGATACGCAGTATTTT. Amino acid sequence: CASSLGRGDTQYF.

The rearrangement links TRBV5-1 to TRBJ2-7; TRBD1 agrees at 7 bases. The CDR3 is 15 residues long. Trimming removed 3 bases from V and 3 bases from J; junction bases left unmatched: 9. CDR1 SGHRS and CDR2 YFSETQ come from the germline V gene. The CDR3: CASSSTGRSNYEQYF. Written as DNA, the CDR3 is TGCGCCAGCAGCTCGACAGGGAGATCGAACTACGAGCAGTACTTC.

V gene TRBV12-3 or TRBV12-4 combines with J gene TRBJ1-2, with 7 bases lining up with TRBD1. CDR3 length equals 13 residues. Trimming at V came to 6 bases and at J to 4 bases, leaving 5 bases not matched to a gene. CDR3 DNA: TGTGCCAGCAGCCAGGACAGGCGCTATGGCTACACCTTC. Its protein is CASSQDRRYGYTF.